These T cell receptor beta chains were read from a single sample in a study of control samples from healthy donors and cancer patients. The method was immunoSEQ multiplex PCR; TCRdb's version includes in-frame clones alone and lacks a portion of them. The repertoire holds 73,000 or so clones, with roughly nine tenths as singletons. Sequenced: blood. These TCRs come from a woman aged 45-59 years in good health. The CDR3 runs from the conserved cysteine through the conserved F or W. D genes are given only for firm matches. Part of the rows lack a size; the others show once, few, many or a class for expanded clones.

v_gene,j_gene,abundance,d_gene,CDR3aa,CDR3nt
TRBV9,TRBJ2-1,NA,TRBD2,CASSPQGTSGRIEQFF,TGTGCCAGCAGCCCCCAGGGGACTAGCGGGAGGATTGAGCAGTTCTTC
TRBV9,TRBJ2-3,once,TRBD2,CASSVSSGGGTDTQYF,TGTGCCAGCAGCGTGTCAAGCGGGGGTGGGACAGATACGCAGTATTTT
TRBV28,TRBJ1-5,NA,NA,CASSLPGARQPQHF,TGTGCCAGCAGTTTACCAGGGGCACGCCAGCCCCAGCATTTT
TRBV19,TRBJ2-7,NA,NA,CASSAFLSYEQYF,TGTGCCAGTAGTGCCTTTCTCTCCTACGAGCAGTACTTC
TRBV2,TRBJ2-7,NA,NA,CASSPDNAYEQYF,TGTGCCAGCTCTCCTGACAACGCCTACGAGCAGTACTTC
TRBV9,TRBJ1-1,NA,NA,CASSRLKMNTEAFF,TGTGCCAGCTCACGCCTAAAAATGAACACTGAAGCTTTCTTT
TRBV10-3,TRBJ1-1,NA,TRBD1,CAIRLGQGNTEAFF,TGTGCCATCAGGCTTGGACAGGGGAACACTGAAGCTTTCTTT
TRBV18,TRBJ2-1,NA,NA,CASSRAGEYNEQFF,TGTGCCAGCTCACGAGCAGGGGAGTACAATGAGCAGTTCTTC
TRBV6-1,TRBJ2-5,NA,NA,CASSESGTPQEAQYF,TGTGCCAGCAGTGAGTCCGGGACCCCTCAAGAGGCCCAGTACTTC
TRBV18,TRBJ2-1,NA,NA,CASSERAGVTDEQFF,TGTGCCAGCTCCGAGCGGGCAGGGGTTACCGATGAGCAGTTCTTC
TRBV24-1,TRBJ2-3,NA,NA,CATSDFLAGKDTQYF,TGTGCCACCAGTGATTTCCTCGCGGGCAAGGATACGCAGTATTTT
TRBV10-3,TRBJ1-3,NA,TRBD1,CAISESAQGAGNTIYF,TGTGCCATCAGTGAGTCGGCTCAGGGGGCTGGAAACACCATATATTTT
TRBV6-1,TRBJ1-5,once,NA,CASSERAAGHFSNQPQHF,TGTGCCAGCAGTGAAAGGGCGGCGGGACACTTTAGCAATCAGCCCCAGCATTTT
TRBV28,TRBJ2-5,NA,TRBD1,CASSRDREGTQYF,TGTGCCAGCAGCAGGGACAGGGAGGGGACCCAGTACTTC
TRBV29-1,TRBJ2-5,NA,TRBD2,CSVDSLAGVQETQYF,TGCAGCGTTGATTCCCTAGCGGGAGTTCAAGAGACCCAGTACTTC
TRBV4-1,TRBJ2-3,NA,NA,CASSQDSARDTQYF,TGCGCCAGCAGCCAAGATAGCGCGCGGGATACGCAGTATTTT
TRBV27,TRBJ1-4,NA,TRBD1,CASRLSGGGEKLFF,TGTGCCAGCAGGTTATCAGGGGGCGGGGAAAAACTGTTTTTT
TRBV18,TRBJ1-3,NA,TRBD1,CASSAIQGASGNTIYF,TGTGCCAGCTCGGCAATACAGGGGGCTTCTGGAAACACCATATATTTT
TRBV27,TRBJ1-1,NA,TRBD1,CASSFRTGGTEAFF,TGTGCCAGCAGTTTTAGGACAGGGGGCACTGAAGCTTTCTTT
TRBV6-2/TRBV6-3,TRBJ1-1,NA,NA,CASSSVNTEAFF,TGTGCCAGCAGTTCGGTGAACACTGAAGCTTTCTTT
TRBV4-1,TRBJ2-1,NA,TRBD2,CASSQSLAGGNNEQFF,TGCGCCAGCAGCCAATCACTAGCGGGAGGGAACAATGAGCAGTTCTTC
TRBV7-8,TRBJ1-5,NA,NA,CASSLMANQPQHF,TGTGCCAGCAGCTTAATGGCCAATCAGCCCCAGCATTTT
TRBV3-1/TRBV3-2,TRBJ2-7,NA,NA,CASSLPYAPYEQYF,TGTGCCAGCAGCTTACCGTACGCCCCTTACGAGCAGTACTTC
TRBV19,TRBJ2-1,NA,TRBD1,CASSSGTGLDEQFF,TGTGCCAGTAGTTCCGGGACAGGGCTGGATGAGCAGTTCTTC
TRBV28,TRBJ2-7,once,NA,CASSPLMTGDYEQYF,TGTGCCAGCAGTCCTCTCATGACGGGAGACTACGAGCAGTACTTC
TRBV27,TRBJ1-1,NA,NA,CASSPRGSNTEAFF,TGTGCCAGCAGCCCCCGGGGGTCGAACACTGAAGCTTTCTTT
TRBV2,TRBJ2-2,NA,NA,CARKRDENTGELFF,TGTGCCAGAAAGCGCGATGAGAATACCGGGGAGCTGTTTTTT